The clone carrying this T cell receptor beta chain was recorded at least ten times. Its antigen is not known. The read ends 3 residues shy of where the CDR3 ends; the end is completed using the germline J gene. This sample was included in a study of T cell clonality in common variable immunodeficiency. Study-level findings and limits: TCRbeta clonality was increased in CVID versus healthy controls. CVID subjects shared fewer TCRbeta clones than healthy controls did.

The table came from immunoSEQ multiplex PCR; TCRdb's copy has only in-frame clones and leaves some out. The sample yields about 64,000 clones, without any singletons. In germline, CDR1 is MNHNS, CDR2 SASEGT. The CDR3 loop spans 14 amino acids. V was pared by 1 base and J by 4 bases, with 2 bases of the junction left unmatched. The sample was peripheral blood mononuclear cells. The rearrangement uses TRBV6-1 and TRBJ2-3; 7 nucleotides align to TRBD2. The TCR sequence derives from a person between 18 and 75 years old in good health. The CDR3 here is CASSEGLAPDTQYF. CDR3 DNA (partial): TGTGCCAGCAGTGAAGGACTAGCCCCAGATACG.